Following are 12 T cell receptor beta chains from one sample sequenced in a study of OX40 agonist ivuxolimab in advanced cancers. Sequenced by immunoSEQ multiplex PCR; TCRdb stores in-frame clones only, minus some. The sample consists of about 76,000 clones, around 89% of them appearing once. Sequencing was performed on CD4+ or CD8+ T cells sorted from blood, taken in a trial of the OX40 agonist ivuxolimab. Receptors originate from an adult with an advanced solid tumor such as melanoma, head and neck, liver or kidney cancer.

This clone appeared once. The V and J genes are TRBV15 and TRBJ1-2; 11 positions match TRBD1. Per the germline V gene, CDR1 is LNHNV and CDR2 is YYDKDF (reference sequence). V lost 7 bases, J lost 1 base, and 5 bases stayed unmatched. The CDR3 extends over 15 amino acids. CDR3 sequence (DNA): TGTGCCACCAACTCCGGGACAGGGGGTAACTATGGCTACACCTTC. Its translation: CATNSGTGGNYGYTF.

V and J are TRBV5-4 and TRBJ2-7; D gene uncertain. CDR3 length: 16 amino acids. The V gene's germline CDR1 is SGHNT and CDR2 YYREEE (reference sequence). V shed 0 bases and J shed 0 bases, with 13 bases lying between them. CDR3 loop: CASSLGSLGSSYEQYF. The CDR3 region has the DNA TGTGCCAGCAGCTTGGGGTCATTAGGAAGCTCCTACGAGCAGTACTTC.

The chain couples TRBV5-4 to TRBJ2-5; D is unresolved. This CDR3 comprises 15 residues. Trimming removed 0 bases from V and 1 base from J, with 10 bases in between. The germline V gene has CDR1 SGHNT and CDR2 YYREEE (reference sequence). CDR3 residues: CASSLDSSSQETQYF. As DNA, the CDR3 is TGTGCCAGCAGCTTGGACAGCTCCTCCCAAGAGACCCAGTACTTC.

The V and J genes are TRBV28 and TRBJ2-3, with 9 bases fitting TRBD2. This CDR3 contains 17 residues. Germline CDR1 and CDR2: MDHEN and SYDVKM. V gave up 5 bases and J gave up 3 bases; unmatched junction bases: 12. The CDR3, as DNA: TGTGCCAGCAGTCCCCCCAGGGGCGGGGGGGGTACAGATACGCAGTATTTT. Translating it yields CASSPPRGGGGTDTQYF.

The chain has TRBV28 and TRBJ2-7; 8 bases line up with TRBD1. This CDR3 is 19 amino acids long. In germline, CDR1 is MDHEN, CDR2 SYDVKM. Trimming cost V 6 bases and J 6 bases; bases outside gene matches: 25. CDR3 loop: CASRKGQGPLKAFLLEQYF. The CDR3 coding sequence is TGTGCCAGCAGAAAAGGACAGGGCCCTCTGAAGGCTTTCTTACTCGAGCAGTACTTC.

DNA of the CDR3: TGTGCCAGCAGTTCCAGAAGGGGGGGCGGGGCAGGTCGACGGGCCCTGATCGAGCAGTACTTC. Amino acids: CASSSRRGGGAGRRALIEQYF. The V and J genes are TRBV27 and TRBJ2-7; D possibly corresponds to TRBD2 (7 bases). Germline CDR1 reads MNHEY; CDR2 reads SMNVEV (reference sequence). V was pared by 4 bases and J by 6 bases, with 37 bases between. This CDR3 has 21 residues.

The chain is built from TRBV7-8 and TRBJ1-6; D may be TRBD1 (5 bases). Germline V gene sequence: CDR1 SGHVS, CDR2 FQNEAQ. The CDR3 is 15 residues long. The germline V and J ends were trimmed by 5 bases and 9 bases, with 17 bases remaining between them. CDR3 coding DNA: TGTGCCAGCAGCGGTTCCGGGACCGAGATTTCACCCCTCCACTTT. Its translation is CASSGSGTEISPLHF.

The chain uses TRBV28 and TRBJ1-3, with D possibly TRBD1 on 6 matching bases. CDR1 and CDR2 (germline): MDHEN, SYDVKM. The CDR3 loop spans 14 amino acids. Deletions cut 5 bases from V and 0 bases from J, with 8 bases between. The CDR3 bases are TGTGCCAGCAGTGACAGGAGCTCTGGAAACACCATATATTTT. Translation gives CASSDRSSGNTIYF.

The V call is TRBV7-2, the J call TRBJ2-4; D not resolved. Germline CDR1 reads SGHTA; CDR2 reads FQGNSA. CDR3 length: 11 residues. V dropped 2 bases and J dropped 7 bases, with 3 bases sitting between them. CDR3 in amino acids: CASSLSNIQYF. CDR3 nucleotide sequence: TGTGCCAGCAGCTTAAGCAACATTCAGTACTTC.

CDR3 amino acids: CAWSGPSSYEQYF. CDR3 DNA sequence: TGTGCCTGGAGTGGCCCATCTTCCTACGAGCAGTACTTC. The V call is TRBV30, the J call TRBJ2-7; D ambiguous. Trimming shortened V by 1 base and J by 1 base, and 8 bases separated the two germline ends. The germline V gene encodes CDR1 GTSNPN and CDR2 SVGIG (reference sequence). This CDR3 region has 13 residues.

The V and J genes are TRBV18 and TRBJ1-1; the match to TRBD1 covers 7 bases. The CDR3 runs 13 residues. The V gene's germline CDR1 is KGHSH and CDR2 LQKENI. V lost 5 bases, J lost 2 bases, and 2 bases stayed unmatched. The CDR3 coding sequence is TGTGCCAGCTCATGGACAGGCAACACTGAAGCTTTCTTT. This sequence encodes CASSWTGNTEAFF.

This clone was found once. Here the CDR3 DNA reads TGTGCCAGCAGTGCCCGTCGGACAGGGAGTATAGATACGCAGTATTTT. Protein: CASSARRTGSIDTQYF. The chain uses TRBV28 and TRBJ2-3; the match to TRBD1 covers 8 bases. The CDR3 length is 16 residues. Unmatched junction bases numbered 12, after V lost 5 bases and J lost 5 bases. The germline V gene has CDR1 MDHEN and CDR2 SYDVKM.